One sample yielded the 19 T cell receptor beta chains listed below, sequenced in a study of beta chain features in type 1 diabetes. Expressed TCRB transcripts were sequenced because the entire RNA isolate underwent reverse transcription. Some clones are missing from TCRdb's copy, which holds only in-frame ones; the method was immunoSEQ multiplex PCR. The sample lists roughly 500,000 clones, approximately 30% occurring once. The specimen sequenced was naive CD4+ T cells from blood. The receptors stem from a man younger than 35 in good health.

This clone has more than one count but fewer than ten. The chain joins TRBV25-1 to TRBJ2-7, with TRBD1 matching over 10 bases. Germline lookup yields CDR1 MGHDK and CDR2 SYGVNS. This CDR3 region has 14 residues. V lost 7 bases, J lost 5 bases, and 8 bases stayed unmatched. Here the CDR3 reads CASTRDRGSNEQYF. For the CDR3, the DNA is TGTGCCAGCACTCGGGACAGGGGATCCAACGAGCAGTACTTC.

The chain links TRBV7-9 to TRBJ2-5, with D perhaps TRBD2 (7 bases). With the DNA end fitting TRBJ2-7 better, the J assignment may be wrong. The CDR3 runs 14 residues. Germline CDR1 and CDR2: SEHNR and FQNEAQ (reference sequence). CDR3: CASSLGGGSYEQYF. CDR3 coding DNA: TGTGCCAGCAGCTTGGGAGGGGGCTCCTACGAGCAGTACTTC.

The V gene is TRBV4-3, the J gene TRBJ2-1; 11 bases are a match to TRBD2. Germline values: CDR1 LGHNA, CDR2 YSLEER. Losses at the gene ends were 2 bases for V and 1 base for J; bases not matched to a gene: 4. This CDR3 contains 17 residues. CDR3 DNA: TGCGCCAGCAGCCAATCGCGGACTAGCGGGTCCTACAATGAGCAGTTCTTC. Protein: CASSQSRTSGSYNEQFF.

The chain uses TRBV25-1 and TRBJ1-2; D is undetermined. CDR1 is MGHDK, CDR2 SYGVNS, per germline. Trimming shortened V by 4 bases and J by 4 bases, and 10 bases separated the two germline ends. The CDR3 length is 13 residues. The CDR3 sequence: CASSAGFRYGYTF. CDR3 DNA: TGTGCCAGCAGTGCTGGGTTTCGCTATGGCTACACCTTC.

The gene calls are TRBV18 and TRBJ2-3; no definite D call. Germline V gives CDR1 KGHSH, CDR2 LQKENI. The CDR3 has 14 amino acids. V lost 0 bases and J lost 4, with 8 bases in between. In DNA, the CDR3 is TGTGCCAGCTCACCACCGGCCGTGGCAGATACGCAGTATTTT. This encodes CASSPPAVADTQYF.

The chain combines TRBV10-3 with TRBJ1-2; D unresolved. The V and J ends lost 3 bases and 8 bases respectively, with 10 bases between them. Germline V gives CDR1 ENHRY, CDR2 SYGVKD. This CDR3 is built from 12 residues. The CDR3 coding sequence is TGTGCCATCAGTGACGGCAGGAAAGGCTACACCTTC. Protein: CAISDGRKGYTF.

This clone was found a few times. At one end the junction does not follow the germline gene, possibly because of a read error. The gene calls are TRBV7-7 and TRBJ2-5; no clear D. The CDR3 consists of 14 residues. Germline V gene lookup returns CDR1 SSHAT and CDR2 FNYEAQ (reference sequence). CDR3 sequence (DNA): TGTGCTAGCAGCCCCAGCTTACTCCAAGAGACCCAGTACTTC. It codes for CASSPSLLQETQYF.

The chain combines TRBV29-1 with TRBJ2-5; D unresolved. The CDR3 consists of 12 residues. Germline V gene sequence: CDR1 SQVTM, CDR2 ANQGSEA. Trimming removed 7 bases at V and 5 bases at J, with 14 bases between. Written as DNA, the CDR3 is TGCAGCGCTATTGAGTTAAGGGAGACCCAGTACTTC. The encoded protein is CSAIELRETQYF.

The chain is built from TRBV28 and TRBJ1-4, with D maybe TRBD1 (6 bases). The V gene lost 10 bases and the J gene lost 8 bases, with 17 bases spanning the gap. The germline V gene has CDR1 MDHEN and CDR2 SYDVKM. The length of the CDR3 is 13 residues. CDR3 protein: CATKGQGYEKLFF. The CDR3 DNA is TGTGCCACGAAAGGGCAGGGGTACGAAAAACTGTTTTTT.

This clone was recorded a few times. The chain combines TRBV25-1 with TRBJ2-3; D is possibly TRBD2 (6 bases). Germline V gene lookup returns CDR1 MGHDK and CDR2 SYGVNS. The V and J ends lost 4 bases and 0 bases respectively, with 14 bases between them. The CDR3 loop spans 16 amino acids. The CDR3 region is CASSGPPGLSTDTQYF. CDR3 DNA sequence: TGTGCCAGCAGTGGACCACCGGGACTGAGCACAGATACGCAGTATTTT.

A few counts support this clone. The J gene is TRBJ2-7, the V gene TRBV30, with D unresolved. The ends were cut back, 2 bases at V and 5 bases at J, with 16 bases in the middle. Germline V lookup: CDR1 GTSNPN, CDR2 SVGIG (reference sequence). The CDR3 has 14 residues. The CDR3 here is CAWSSLRVGNEQYF. CDR3 DNA: TGTGCCTGGAGTTCCCTCCGGGTAGGGAACGAGCAGTACTTC.

This clone has only a few counts. The chain has TRBV9 and TRBJ2-1; 9 nucleotides line up with TRBD1. Per germline, CDR1 SGDLS and CDR2 YYNGEE. Trimming at V came to 0 bases and at J to 8 bases, leaving 12 bases not matched to a gene. The CDR3 totals 17 residues. CDR3 in DNA: TGTGCCAGCAGCGTAGAGCCTTGGGGACAGGGCAACCATGAGCAGTTCTTC. Translating gives CASSVEPWGQGNHEQFF. The full variable domain, its missing parts supplied by reference TRBV9 and TRBJ2-1, is DSGVTQTPKHLITATGQRVTLRCSPRSGDLSVYWYQQSLDQGLQFLIQYYNGEERAKGNILERFSAQQFPDLHSELNLSSLELGDSALYFCASSVEPWGQGNHEQFFGPGTRLTVL.

The chain uses TRBV4-2 and TRBJ1-2; the D is unclear. There are 14 residues in the CDR3. With 0 bases removed from V and 5 bases from J, the gap between germline ends came to 10 bases. Germline CDR1 is LGHNA and CDR2 is YNFKEQ. The CDR3 DNA is TGTGCCAGCAGCCAAGATCCCGGAGGGTATGGCTACACCTTC. This gives the protein CASSQDPGGYGYTF.

The chain links TRBV5-4 to TRBJ2-3; 11 positions match TRBD2. Losses at the gene ends were 4 bases for V and 7 bases for J; bases not matched to a gene: 5. Germline values: CDR1 SGHNT, CDR2 YYREEE (reference sequence). This CDR3 contains 14 residues. This CDR3 is CASSPGTSGNTQYF. For the CDR3, the DNA is TGTGCCAGCAGCCCGGGGACTAGCGGAAATACGCAGTATTTT.

This clone has only a few counts. The chain links TRBV10-3 to TRBJ2-7; TRBD1 is a possible D gene (5 bases). The CDR3 extends over 12 amino acids. Germline CDR1 reads ENHRY; CDR2 reads SYGVKD. V was pared by 3 bases and J by 3 bases, with 6 bases between. The CDR3 region has the DNA TGTGCCATCAGTGAAAGGGGCTACGAGCAGTACTTC. It encodes CAISERGYEQYF.

This clone was observed a few times. V gene TRBV7-2 combines with J gene TRBJ2-5, with D hard to call. Between the trimmed V and J ends, which lost 9 bases and 5 bases, there was a span of 16 bases. Germline-derived CDR1 and CDR2 are SGHTA and FQGNSA. The CDR3 sequence is 13 residues long. The chain's CDR3 is CASGKELGETQYF. The CDR3 DNA follows: TGTGCCAGTGGCAAGGAGCTTGGGGAGACCCAGTACTTC. The whole variable domain, remainder taken from reference TRBV7-2 and TRBJ2-5, is GAGVSQSPSNKVTEKGKDVELRCDPISGHTALYWYRQSLGQGLEFLIYFQGNSAPDKSGLPSDRFSAERTGGSVSTLTIQRTQQEDSAVYLCASGKELGETQYFGPGTRLLVL.

V gene TRBV9 combines with J gene TRBJ2-7; tentatively, D is TRBD1 (5 bases). Germline values: CDR1 SGDLS, CDR2 YYNGEE. The CDR3 has 14 residues. With 2 bases removed from V and 1 base from J, the gap between germline ends came to 10 bases. The CDR3 sequence: CASSVQGISYEQYF. The CDR3 coding sequence is TGTGCCAGCAGCGTGCAGGGAATATCCTACGAGCAGTACTTC.

This clone was detected only a few times. J is TRBJ2-1 and V is TRBV30, with no clear D. Germline V gene lookup returns CDR1 GTSNPN and CDR2 SVGIG (reference sequence). The CDR3 has 13 amino acids. With 3 bases removed from V and 3 bases from J, the gap between germline ends came to 9 bases. For the CDR3, the DNA is TGTGCCTGGAGCGGGTGGGGCTACAATGAGCAGTTCTTC. Residues: CAWSGWGYNEQFF. Full variable domain (missing parts from reference TRBV30 and TRBJ2-1): SQTIHQWPATLVQPVGSPLSLECTVEGTSNPNLYWYRQAAGRGLQLLFYSVGIGQISSEVPQNLSASRPQDRQFILSSKKLLLSDSGFYLCAWSGWGYNEQFFGPGTRLTVL.

The rearrangement joins TRBV19 to TRBJ2-5, with 7 bases that match TRBD2. This CDR3 spans 15 amino acids. Trimming took 4 bases from V and 2 from J; bases not matched to a gene: 7. CDR1 is LNHDA, CDR2 SQIVND, per germline (reference sequence). As DNA, the CDR3 is TGTGCCAGTAGTACCCACCAGCGGGGTCAAGAGACCCAGTACTTC. The encoded protein is CASSTHQRGQETQYF.